What follows are 22 T cell receptor beta chains derived from one specimen sequenced in a study of CD8 T cells in Susac syndrome. About 0.5 to 1 ug RNA was reverse transcribed with random hexamers. One entry per CDR3 protein results from TCRdb running MiXCR on the immunoSEQ multiplex PCR reads. The sample yields 160,000 or so distinct CDR3 sequences, 85% to 95% seen once. Sequences were obtained from CD8+ T cells from PBMCs. These receptors originate from a human donor with multiple sclerosis.

The chain recombines TRBV12-3 or TRBV12-4 with TRBJ1-2; D is uncertain. V shed 10 bases and J shed 8 bases, with 17 bases lying between them. The CDR3 totals 12 residues. CDR3 sequence (DNA): TGTGCCATCCCACAAGGAGGGTTGGGCTACACCTTC. This sequence encodes CAIPQGGLGYTF.

The chain carries TRBV29-1 and TRBJ1-2, with D unresolved. The V end lost 1 base, the J end lost 0 bases, and 9 bases lay between the germline ends. The CDR3 contains 14 residues. Germline V CDR1 and CDR2: SQVTM, ANQGSEA. CDR3 sequence reads: CSVEGGDANYGYTF. In DNA form, the CDR3 reads TGCAGCGTTGAAGGGGGAGACGCTAACTATGGCTACACCTTC.

V gene TRBV29-1 combines with J gene TRBJ2-7; 7 positions match TRBD2. Unmatched junction bases numbered 5, after V lost 4 bases and J lost 2 bases. The germline V gene has CDR1 SQVTM and CDR2 ANQGSEA. The CDR3 is made up of 13 amino acids. CDR3 amino acids: CSVAERGPYEQYF. CDR3 in DNA: TGCAGCGTTGCGGAGCGGGGCCCCTACGAGCAGTACTTC.

The CDR3, as DNA: TGTGCCAGCAGTGCCCGTTCAGGGGAAAGATACAATGAGCAGTTCTTC. Protein product: CASSARSGERYNEQFF. V usage is TRBV2 and J usage is TRBJ2-1; D is perhaps TRBD1 (6 bases). Germline CDR1 and CDR2: SNHLY and FYNNEI. This CDR3 has 16 residues. Trimming cost V 4 bases and J 4 bases, with 17 bases left between them.

The chain recombines TRBV6-2 or TRBV6-3 with TRBJ1-2; D perhaps matches TRBD1 (6 bases). This CDR3 is 17 amino acids long. Deletions cut 10 bases from V and 1 base from J, with 25 bases between. Germline lookup yields CDR1 MNHEY and CDR2 SVGEGT. Written as DNA, the CDR3 is TGTGCCACCGGCATGGGGGGCAGGTTGCAGCGTAACTATGGCTACACCTTC. Its translation is CATGMGGRLQRNYGYTF.

The chain uses TRBV15 and TRBJ2-7, with 10 positions matching TRBD1. V lost 7 bases, J lost 4 bases, and 7 bases stayed unmatched. The CDR3 consists of 14 residues. CDR1 LNHNV and CDR2 YYDKDF come from the germline V gene (reference sequence). The DNA for the CDR3 is TGTGCCACCAAAACCGGGACAGGGGCTTACGAGCAGTACTTC. Residues: CATKTGTGAYEQYF.

This chain uses TRBV20-1 with TRBJ2-3; D ambiguous. The CDR3 loop spans 10 amino acids. CDR1 is DFQATT, CDR2 SNEGSKA, per germline (reference sequence). V lost 6 bases, J lost 6 bases, and 7 bases lay in between. CDR3 sequence (DNA): TGCAGTGCCAGTCCCGATACGCAGTATTTT. Protein sequence: CSASPDTQYF.

This clonotype was observed a single time. The rearrangement joins TRBV4-1 to TRBJ1-5; 8 positions match TRBD1. This CDR3 has 15 residues. The junction had 2 bases not matched to a gene; V was cut back by 0 bases and J by 4 bases. Germline V gives CDR1 MGHRA, CDR2 YSYEKL. DNA for the CDR3: TGCGCCAGCAGCCAAGAAGACAGGGGAAATCAGCCCCAGCATTTT. Protein product: CASSQEDRGNQPQHF.

This chain joins TRBV27 and TRBJ2-5; the D is unclear. CDR1 is MNHEY and CDR2 is SMNVEV in the germline V gene (reference sequence). The CDR3 spans 13 residues. V was trimmed by 6 bases and J by 5 bases, leaving 13 bases between them. CDR3 amino acids: CASRLLKEETQYF. The CDR3 DNA follows: TGTGCCAGCAGACTGTTGAAGGAGGAGACCCAGTACTTC.

The table lists this clonotype with a count of one. The CDR3 loop is CASSVSRQGRSGASGANVLTF. CDR3 DNA: TGTGCCAGCAGCGTAAGTCGGCAGGGAAGGAGCGGCGCCTCTGGGGCCAACGTCCTGACTTTC. V usage is TRBV9 and J usage is TRBJ2-6; D assignment may be TRBD1 or TRBD2 (5 bases each). Germline assignment: CDR1 SGDLS and CDR2 YYNGEE. The CDR3 sequence is 21 residues long. The V and J ends lost 1 base and 0 bases respectively, with 23 bases between them. The full variable domain, its missing parts supplied by reference TRBV9 and TRBJ2-6, is DSGVTQTPKHLITATGQRVTLRCSPRSGDLSVYWYQQSLDQGLQFLIQYYNGEERAKGNILERFSAQQFPDLHSELNLSSLELGDSALYFCASSVSRQGRSGASGANVLTFGAGSRLTVL.

The chain joins TRBV6-7 to TRBJ2-7, with 11 bases matching TRBD1. TRBV6-7 is classed as an ORF, of uncertain function. Losses at the gene ends were 3 bases for V and 3 bases for J; bases not matched to a gene: 16. The CDR3 consists of 19 residues. CDR3 in DNA: TGTGCCAGCAGTTATCATCCTGCCGGGACAGGGGGGGGGAACTACGAGCAGTACTTC. Its translation is CASSYHPAGTGGGNYEQYF.

V and J are TRBV2 and TRBJ2-1, with D possibly being TRBD1 or TRBD2 (5 bases each). Germline CDR1 reads SNHLY; CDR2 reads FYNNEI. CDR3 length: 13 amino acids. V lost 8 bases, J lost 1 base, and 9 bases lay in between. CDR3 coding DNA: TGTGCCAGCGGGACGGGTTCCTACAATGAGCAGTTCTTC. Translating it yields CASGTGSYNEQFF.

The chain employs TRBV2 and TRBJ2-7, with 7 bases identical to TRBD2. There are 15 residues in the CDR3. Germline V lookup: CDR1 SNHLY, CDR2 FYNNEI. V shed 6 bases, J shed 2 bases, and the junction held 10 bases outside the gene matches. The CDR3 here is CASRDPIAGPYEQYF. CDR3 DNA sequence: TGTGCCAGCAGGGATCCAATAGCGGGCCCCTACGAGCAGTACTTC.

This clonotype was recorded only once. This chain joins TRBV13 and TRBJ1-1; the D is unclear. The CDR3 runs to 13 residues. V was pared by 2 bases and J by 3 bases, with 7 bases between. CDR1 and CDR2 from the germline V gene are PRHDT and FYEKMQ (reference sequence). CDR3: CASSLLPHTEAFF. The CDR3 DNA reads as TGTGCCAGCAGCTTACTGCCGCACACTGAAGCTTTCTTT.

The rearrangement joins TRBV2 to TRBJ1-1, with D possibly TRBD1 on 5 matching bases. The ends were cut back, 9 bases at V and 0 bases at J, with 11 bases in the middle. The CDR3 is made up of 13 amino acids. Germline CDR1 is SNHLY and CDR2 is FYNNEI. CDR3 sequence: CARLDSLNTEAFF. CDR3 nucleotides: TGTGCCAGGCTCGACAGCCTGAACACTGAAGCTTTCTTT.

The chain joins TRBV20-1 to TRBJ2-3; perhaps TRBD2 as D (5 bases). CDR3 size: 13 residues. The germline V gene encodes CDR1 DFQATT and CDR2 SNEGSKA (reference sequence). V lost 5 bases and J 5 bases, leaving 14 bases between the germline ends. CDR3 nucleotides: TGCAGTGCTGGAGCGGTGCCCTTAGATACGCAGTATTTT. Residues: CSAGAVPLDTQYF.

The rearrangement joins TRBV20-1 to TRBJ1-2; D is perhaps TRBD1 (6 bases). CDR1 is DFQATT, CDR2 SNEGSKA, per germline (reference sequence). V lost 3 bases to trimming and J lost 6 bases, with 14 bases between them. This CDR3 comprises 13 residues. The CDR3 loop reads CSARDSGPDGYTF. The CDR3 coding sequence is TGCAGTGCTAGGGACAGTGGGCCGGATGGCTACACCTTC.

The J gene is TRBJ1-1, the V gene TRBV7-8, with D unclear. In germline, CDR1 is SGHVS, CDR2 FQNEAQ. The CDR3 runs 13 residues. The germline V and J ends were trimmed by 2 bases and 8 bases, with 12 bases remaining between them. The CDR3 reads CASSLPTGAEAFF. The CDR3 region has the DNA TGTGCCAGCAGCTTACCCACGGGCGCCGAAGCTTTCTTT. Filled out from reference TRBV7-8 and TRBJ1-1, the complete variable domain reads GAGVSQSPRYKVAKRGQDVALRCDPISGHVSLFWYQQALGQGPEFLTYFQNEAQLDKSGLPSDRFFAERPEGSVSTLKIQRTQQEDSAVYLCASSLPTGAEAFFGQGTRLTVV.

The chain uses TRBV9 and TRBJ1-1; D may be TRBD1 (6 bases). V was pared by 3 bases and J by 5 bases, with 14 bases between. The V gene's germline CDR1 is SGDLS and CDR2 YYNGEE. CDR3 length equals 14 residues. The CDR3 spells CASSAGGGATEAFF. In nucleotides, the CDR3 is TGTGCCAGCAGCGCGGGCGGGGGGGCTACTGAAGCTTTCTTT.

The chain employs TRBV1 and TRBJ2-5; the table's D call TRBD1 went unverified against the DNA. TRBV1 is a pseudogene locus. The CDR3 contains 16 residues. The CDR3 nucleotides read TGCACCAGCAGCCAAATAGCCGGGGGCTTCCAAGAGACCCAGTACTTC. This gives the protein CTSSQIAGGFQETQYF.

The chain links TRBV15 to TRBJ1-5, with 8 bases that match TRBD1. The length of the CDR3 is 14 residues. V shed 0 bases, J shed 13 bases, and the junction held 8 bases outside the gene matches. In germline, CDR1 is LNHNV, CDR2 YYDKDF (reference sequence). CDR3 amino acids: CATSRDRGRTGQHF. The CDR3 coding sequence is TGTGCCACCAGCAGAGATCGGGGGCGGACAGGGCAGCATTTT.

This chain joins TRBV6-2 or TRBV6-3 and TRBJ1-6; possibly TRBD1 for D (6 bases). The CDR3 sequence is 11 residues long. Germline V gene data show CDR1 as MNHEY and CDR2 as SVGEGT. V lost 8 bases to trimming and J lost 15 bases, with 14 bases between them. CDR3 nucleotide sequence: TGTGCCAGCGGGAAGGGGGGTTTCCTCCACTTT. Protein product: CASGKGGFLHF.